This T cell receptor (beta chain) appears in the sequencing data of a study of T cell responses to AZD1222 COVID-19 vaccine. Second doses were pooled across both intervals (about 4 or about 12 weeks). Clones were read by immunoSEQ multiplex PCR, and TCRdb kept only the in-frame ones, dropping some. The profile shows around 80,000 clones, 80% to 90% of them singletons. The germline V gene encodes CDR1 SGDLS and CDR2 YYNGEE. This CDR3 has 14 residues. V was cut by 5 bases and J by 0 bases, with 8 bases left in between. This rearrangement joins TRBV9 to TRBJ2-2, with D possibly being TRBD1 (6 bases). This clonotype was sampled from an adult who received the AZD1222 COVID-19 vaccine. Sequenced material: peripheral blood, taken 28 days after the second AZD1222 dose. In DNA form, the CDR3 reads TGTGCCAGCAGAGGGACAACGAACACCGGGGAGCTGTTTTTT. Translated: CASRGTTNTGELFF.